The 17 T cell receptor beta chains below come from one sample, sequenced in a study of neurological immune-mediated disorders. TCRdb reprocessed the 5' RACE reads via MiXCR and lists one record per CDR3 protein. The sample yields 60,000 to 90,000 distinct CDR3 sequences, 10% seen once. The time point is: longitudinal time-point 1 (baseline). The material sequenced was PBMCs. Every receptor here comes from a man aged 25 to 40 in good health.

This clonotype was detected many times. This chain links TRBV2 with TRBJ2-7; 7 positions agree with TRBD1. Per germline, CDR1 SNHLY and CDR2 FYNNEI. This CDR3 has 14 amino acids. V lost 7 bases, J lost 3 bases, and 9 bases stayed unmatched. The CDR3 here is CASNLGGPGYEQYF. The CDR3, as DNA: TGTGCCAGCAATCTAGGGGGCCCGGGCTACGAGCAGTACTTC. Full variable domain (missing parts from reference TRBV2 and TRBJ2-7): EPEVTQTPSHQVTQMGQEVILRCVPISNHLYFYWYRQILGQKVEFLVSFYNNEISEKSEIFDDQFSVERPDGSNFTLKIRSTKLEDSAMYFCASNLGGPGYEQYFGPGTRLTVT.

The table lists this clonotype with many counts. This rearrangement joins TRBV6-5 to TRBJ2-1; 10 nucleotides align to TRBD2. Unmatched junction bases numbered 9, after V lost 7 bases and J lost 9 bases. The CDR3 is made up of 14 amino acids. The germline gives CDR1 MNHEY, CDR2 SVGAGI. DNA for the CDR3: TGTGCCAGCACACTACTAGCGGGACAGAGTGAGCAGTTCTTC. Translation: CASTLLAGQSEQFF.

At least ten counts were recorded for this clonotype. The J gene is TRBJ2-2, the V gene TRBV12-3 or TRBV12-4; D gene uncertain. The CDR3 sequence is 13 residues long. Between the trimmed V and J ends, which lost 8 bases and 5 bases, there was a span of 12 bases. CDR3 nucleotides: TGTGCCAGCGGTCTGGGCTCTACCGGGGAGCTGTTTTTT. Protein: CASGLGSTGELFF.

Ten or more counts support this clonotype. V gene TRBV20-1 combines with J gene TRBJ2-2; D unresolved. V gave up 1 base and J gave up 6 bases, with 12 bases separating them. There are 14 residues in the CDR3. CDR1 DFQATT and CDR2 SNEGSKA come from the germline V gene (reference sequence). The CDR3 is CSARGRVGPGELFF. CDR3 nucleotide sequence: TGCAGTGCTAGAGGTCGGGTAGGCCCCGGGGAGCTGTTTTTT.

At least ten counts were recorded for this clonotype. CDR3: CSGEVAGVYNEQFF. The CDR3 DNA follows: TGCAGCGGGGAGGTAGCGGGAGTCTACAATGAGCAGTTCTTC. The chain is built from TRBV29-1 and TRBJ2-1; 9 positions match TRBD2. V gave up 7 bases and J gave up 3 bases; unmatched junction bases: 7. CDR1 is SQVTM and CDR2 is ANQGSEA in the germline V gene. The CDR3 extends over 14 amino acids.

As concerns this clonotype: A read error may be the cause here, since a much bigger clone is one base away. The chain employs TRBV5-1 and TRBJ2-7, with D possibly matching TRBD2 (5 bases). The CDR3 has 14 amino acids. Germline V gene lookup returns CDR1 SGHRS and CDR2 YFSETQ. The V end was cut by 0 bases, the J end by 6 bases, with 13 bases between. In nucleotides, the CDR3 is TGCGCCAGCAGCTTGGATGTGGCTAGCATCGAGCAGTACTTC. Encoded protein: CASSLDVASIEQYF.

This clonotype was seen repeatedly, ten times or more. The CDR3 protein is CASSFIRREETQYF. CDR3 sequence (DNA): TGTGCCAGCAGTTTTATTCGGAGGGAAGAGACCCAGTACTTC. V usage is TRBV28 and J usage is TRBJ2-5; a weak D match, TRBD2 (6 bases). The CDR3 sequence is 14 residues long. Trimming shortened V by 3 bases and J by 3 bases, and 11 bases separated the two germline ends. Germline CDR1 and CDR2: MDHEN and SYDVKM. The full variable domain, with the rest looked up from reference TRBV28 and TRBJ2-5, is DVKVTQSSRYLVKRTGEKVFLECVQDMDHENMFWYRQDPGLGLRLIYFSYDVKMKEKGDIPEGYSVSREKKERFSLILESASTNQTSMYLCASSFIRREETQYFGPGTRLLVL.

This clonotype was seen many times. The CDR3 here is CSVDGGQGRETQYF. The CDR3 coding sequence is TGCAGCGTTGACGGGGGACAGGGGCGAGAGACCCAGTACTTC. The rearrangement joins TRBV29-1 to TRBJ2-5; 10 bases agree with TRBD1. This CDR3 is 14 amino acids long. Losses at the gene ends were 3 bases for V and 4 bases for J; bases not matched to a gene: 5. Germline CDR1 SQVTM, CDR2 ANQGSEA.

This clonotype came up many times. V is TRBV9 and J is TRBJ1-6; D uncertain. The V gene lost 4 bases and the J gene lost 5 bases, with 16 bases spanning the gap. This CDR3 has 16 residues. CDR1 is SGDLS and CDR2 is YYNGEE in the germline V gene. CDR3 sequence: CASSQWESMDNSPLHF. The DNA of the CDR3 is TGTGCCAGCAGCCAATGGGAGAGTATGGATAATTCACCCCTCCACTTT.

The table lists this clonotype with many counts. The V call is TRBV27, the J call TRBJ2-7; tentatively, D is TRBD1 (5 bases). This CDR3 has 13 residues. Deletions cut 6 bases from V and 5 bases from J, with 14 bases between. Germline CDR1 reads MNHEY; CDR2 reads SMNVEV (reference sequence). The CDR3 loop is CASRGAGWNEQYF. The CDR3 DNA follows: TGTGCCAGCAGAGGGGCAGGGTGGAACGAGCAGTACTTC.

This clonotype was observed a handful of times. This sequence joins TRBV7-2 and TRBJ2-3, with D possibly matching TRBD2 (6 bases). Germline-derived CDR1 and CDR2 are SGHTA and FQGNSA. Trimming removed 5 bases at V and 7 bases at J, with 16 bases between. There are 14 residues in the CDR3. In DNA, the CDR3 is TGTGCCAGCAGCGAGTCCCGGGACTTCTATACGCAGTATTTT. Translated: CASSESRDFYTQYF. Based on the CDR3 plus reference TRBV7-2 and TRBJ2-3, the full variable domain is GAGVSQSPSNKVTEKGKDVELRCDPISGHTALYWYRQSLGQGLEFLIYFQGNSAPDKSGLPSDRFSAERTGGSVSTLTIQRTQQEDSAVYLCASSESRDFYTQYFGPGTRLTVL.

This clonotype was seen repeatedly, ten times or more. CDR3 DNA sequence: TGTGCCAGCAGCCATATGGGAGGGGACACTGAAGCTTTCTTT. It translates to CASSHMGGDTEAFF. J is TRBJ1-1 and V is TRBV3-1; perhaps TRBD1 as D (5 bases). CDR1 and CDR2 (germline): LGHDT, YNNKEL (reference sequence). Trimming shortened V by 3 bases and J by 3 bases, and 11 bases separated the two germline ends. CDR3 length: 14 residues.

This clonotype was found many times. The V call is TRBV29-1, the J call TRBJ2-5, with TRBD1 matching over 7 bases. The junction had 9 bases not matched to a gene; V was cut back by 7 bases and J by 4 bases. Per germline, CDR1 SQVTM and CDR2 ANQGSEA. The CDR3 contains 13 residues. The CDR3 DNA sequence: TGCAGCGGTACCGGACAGGCGGTAGAGACCCAGTACTTC. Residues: CSGTGQAVETQYF.

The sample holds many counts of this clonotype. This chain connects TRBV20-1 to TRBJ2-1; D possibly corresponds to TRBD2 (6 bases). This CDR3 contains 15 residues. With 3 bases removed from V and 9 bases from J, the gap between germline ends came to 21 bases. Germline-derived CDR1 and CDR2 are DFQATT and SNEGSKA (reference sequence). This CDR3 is CSASPFWASVGEQFF. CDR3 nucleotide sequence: TGCAGTGCTAGCCCCTTTTGGGCTAGCGTGGGTGAGCAGTTCTTC.

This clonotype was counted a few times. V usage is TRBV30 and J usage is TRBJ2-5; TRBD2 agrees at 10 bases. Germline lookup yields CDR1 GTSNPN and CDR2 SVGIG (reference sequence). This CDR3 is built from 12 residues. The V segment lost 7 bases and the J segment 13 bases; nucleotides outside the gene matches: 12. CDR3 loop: CALPGLAPTGYF. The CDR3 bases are TGTGCCTTACCGGGACTAGCGCCGACCGGGTACTTC.

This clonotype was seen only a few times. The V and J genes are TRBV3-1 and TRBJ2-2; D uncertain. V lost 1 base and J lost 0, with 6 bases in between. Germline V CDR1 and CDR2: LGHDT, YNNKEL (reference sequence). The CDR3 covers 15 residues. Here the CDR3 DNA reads TGTGCCAGCAGCCAAGCGGCCGCGAACACCGGGGAGCTGTTTTTT. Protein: CASSQAAANTGELFF.

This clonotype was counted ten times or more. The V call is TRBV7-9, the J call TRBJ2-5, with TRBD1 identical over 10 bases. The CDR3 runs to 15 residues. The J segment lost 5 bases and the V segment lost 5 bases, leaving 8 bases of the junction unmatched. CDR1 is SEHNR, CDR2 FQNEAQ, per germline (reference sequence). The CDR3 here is CASSLRQGARETQYF. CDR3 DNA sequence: TGTGCCAGCAGCCTGAGACAGGGGGCGAGGGAGACCCAGTACTTC.